Listed below are T cell receptor beta chains from one sample, sequenced in a study of blood T cell repertoires in COVID-19. Produced via immunoSEQ multiplex PCR; TCRdb's table is partial and in-frame only. The sample comprises 12,000 or so clones, roughly 80% of which are singletons, and 20% to 25% rests with the top ten. Specimen: peripheral blood. These receptors came from a human donor in a cohort sampled during active COVID-19. The CDR3 runs from the conserved cysteine through the conserved F or W. Fields, in order: J gene, V gene, CDR3 protein.

TRBJ2-3,TRBV29-1,CSAGRRGADTQYF
TRBJ1-5,TRBV5-1,CASSPNFGNQPQHF
TRBJ2-4,TRBV10-1,CASSANENIQYF
TRBJ1-5,TRBV20-1,CSASPGQGRRNQPQHF
TRBJ1-1,TRBV10-3,CAISESSRRGQGNREAFF
TRBJ1-5,TRBV21-1,CASSSRTGPGNQPQHF
TRBJ2-5,TRBV5-1,CASSLSSGRQETQYF
TRBJ1-6,TRBV30,CAWGIKASDYNSPLHF
TRBJ2-7,TRBV4-1,CASRPRLGSEQYF
TRBJ2-7,TRBV6-6,CASSPPNGPDRDYEQYF
TRBJ1-1,TRBV3-1/TRBV3-2,CASSQGGSDTEAFF
TRBJ2-3,TRBV27,CASSSSDRVADTQYF
TRBJ2-3,TRBV5-1,CASSLVRGGGTDTQYF
TRBJ1-4,TRBV7-3,CASSQGTDSEKLFF
TRBJ1-1,TRBV6-6,CASSKTGAGLAFF
TRBJ1-6,TRBV27,CASSLSGGTGVYNSPLHF
TRBJ1-2,TRBV7-9,CASSRDSNYGYTF
TRBJ2-7,TRBV6-2/TRBV6-3,CASSPNPTGGSQYF
TRBJ1-6,TRBV4-2,CASSHEIGQGENHHF
TRBJ1-1,TRBV12-3/TRBV12-4,CASSEGLKAFF